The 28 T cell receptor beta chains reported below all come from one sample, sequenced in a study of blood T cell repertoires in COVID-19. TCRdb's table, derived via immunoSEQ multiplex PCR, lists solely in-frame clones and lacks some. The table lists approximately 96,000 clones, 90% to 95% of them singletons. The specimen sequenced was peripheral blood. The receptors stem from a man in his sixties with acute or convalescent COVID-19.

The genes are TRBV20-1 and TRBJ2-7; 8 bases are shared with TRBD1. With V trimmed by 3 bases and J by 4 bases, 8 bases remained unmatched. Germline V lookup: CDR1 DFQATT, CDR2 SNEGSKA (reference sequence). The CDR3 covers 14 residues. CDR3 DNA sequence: TGCAGTGCTAGTATGGGACAGGTCGCGTACGAGCAGTACTTC. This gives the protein CSASMGQVAYEQYF.

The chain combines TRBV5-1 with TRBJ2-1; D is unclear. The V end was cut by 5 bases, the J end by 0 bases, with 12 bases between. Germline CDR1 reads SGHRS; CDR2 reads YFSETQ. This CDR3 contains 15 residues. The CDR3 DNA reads TGCGCCAGCAGTTTAAGCGAGACCTCCTACAATGAGCAGTTCTTC. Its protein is CASSLSETSYNEQFF. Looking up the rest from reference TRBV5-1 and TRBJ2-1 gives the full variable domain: KAGVTQTPRYLIKTRGQQVTLSCSPISGHRSVSWYQQTPGQGLQFLFEYFSETQRNKGNFPGRFSGRQFSNSRSEMNVSTLELGDSALYLCASSLSETSYNEQFFGPGTRLTVL.

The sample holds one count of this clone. DNA of the CDR3: TGTGCCAGCAGCCAAGTAGGAGGGATGGGTGAAAAACTGTTTTTT. The encoded protein is CASSQVGGMGEKLFF. The chain joins TRBV3-1 (or the pseudogene TRBV3-2) to TRBJ1-4; no clear D. The CDR3 has 15 residues. Germline V gene lookup returns CDR1 LGHDT and CDR2 YNNKEL (reference sequence). Trimming took off 1 base at V and 7 bases at J, with 13 bases between the two ends.

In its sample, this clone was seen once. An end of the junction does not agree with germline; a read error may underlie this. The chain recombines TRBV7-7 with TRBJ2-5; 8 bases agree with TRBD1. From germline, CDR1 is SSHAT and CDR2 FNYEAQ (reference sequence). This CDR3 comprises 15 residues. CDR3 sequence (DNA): TGTGCTAGCAGCCCAGGGACAGGACGTAGGGAGACCCAGTACTTC. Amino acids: CASSPGTGRRETQYF.

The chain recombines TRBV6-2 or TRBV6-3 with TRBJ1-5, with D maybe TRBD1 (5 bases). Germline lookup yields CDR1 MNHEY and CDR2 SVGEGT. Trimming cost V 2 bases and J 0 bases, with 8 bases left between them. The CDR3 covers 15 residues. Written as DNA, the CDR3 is TGTGCCAGCAGTTACGCGACAGATAGCAATCAGCCCCAGCATTTT. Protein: CASSYATDSNQPQHF.

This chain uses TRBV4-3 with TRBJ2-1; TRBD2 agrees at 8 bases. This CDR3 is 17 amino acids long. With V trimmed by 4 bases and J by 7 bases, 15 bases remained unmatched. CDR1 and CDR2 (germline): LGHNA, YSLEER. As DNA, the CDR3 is TGCGCCAGCAGCCGACTACCGGGACTAGTGCCCTCAAATGAGCAGTTCTTC. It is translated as CASSRLPGLVPSNEQFF.

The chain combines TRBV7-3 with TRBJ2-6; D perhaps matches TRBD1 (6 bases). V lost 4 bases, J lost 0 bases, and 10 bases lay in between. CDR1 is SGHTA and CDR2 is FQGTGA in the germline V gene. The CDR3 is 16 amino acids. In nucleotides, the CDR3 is TGTGCCAGCAGCTCCGGGACACCCTCTGGGGCCAACGTCCTGACTTTC. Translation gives CASSSGTPSGANVLTF.

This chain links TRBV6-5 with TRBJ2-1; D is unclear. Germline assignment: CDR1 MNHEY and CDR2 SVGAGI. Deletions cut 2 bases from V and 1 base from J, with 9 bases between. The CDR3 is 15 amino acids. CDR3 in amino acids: CASSYGRISYNEQFF. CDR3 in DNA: TGTGCCAGCAGTTACGGCAGGATTTCCTACAATGAGCAGTTCTTC.

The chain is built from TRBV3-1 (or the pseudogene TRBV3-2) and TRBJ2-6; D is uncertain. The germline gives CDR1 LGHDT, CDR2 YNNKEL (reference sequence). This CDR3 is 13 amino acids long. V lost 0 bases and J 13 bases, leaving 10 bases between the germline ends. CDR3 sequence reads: CASSQEPGQVLTF. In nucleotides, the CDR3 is TGTGCCAGCAGCCAAGAGCCTGGGCAAGTCCTGACTTTC.

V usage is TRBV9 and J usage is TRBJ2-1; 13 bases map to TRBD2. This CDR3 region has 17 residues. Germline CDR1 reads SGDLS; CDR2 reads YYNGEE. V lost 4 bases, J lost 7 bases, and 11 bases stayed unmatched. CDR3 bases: TGTGCCAGCAGCTACCGGACTAGCGGGAGAATGGGGAATGAGCAGTTCTTC. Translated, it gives CASSYRTSGRMGNEQFF.

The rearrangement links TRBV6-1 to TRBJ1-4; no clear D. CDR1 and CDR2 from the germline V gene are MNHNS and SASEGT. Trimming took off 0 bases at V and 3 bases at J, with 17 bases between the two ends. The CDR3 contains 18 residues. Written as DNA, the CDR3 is TGTGCCAGCAGTGAAGCGCTTCGTTTTGAGGGATCTAATGAAAAACTGTTTTTT. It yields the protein CASSEALRFEGSNEKLFF.

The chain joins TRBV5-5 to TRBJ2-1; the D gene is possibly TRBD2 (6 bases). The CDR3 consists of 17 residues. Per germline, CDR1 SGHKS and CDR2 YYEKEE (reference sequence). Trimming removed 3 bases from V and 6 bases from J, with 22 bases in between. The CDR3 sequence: CASSSTLLAPPTNEQFF. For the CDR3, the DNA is TGTGCCAGCAGCTCTACCCTTCTAGCGCCCCCGACCAATGAGCAGTTCTTC.

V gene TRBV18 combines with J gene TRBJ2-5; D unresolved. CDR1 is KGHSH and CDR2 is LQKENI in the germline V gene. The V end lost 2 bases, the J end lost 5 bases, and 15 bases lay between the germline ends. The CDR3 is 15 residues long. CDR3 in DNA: TGTGCCAGCTCACCAAGCGCCCCCCTCGGGGAGACCCAGTACTTC. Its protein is CASSPSAPLGETQYF.

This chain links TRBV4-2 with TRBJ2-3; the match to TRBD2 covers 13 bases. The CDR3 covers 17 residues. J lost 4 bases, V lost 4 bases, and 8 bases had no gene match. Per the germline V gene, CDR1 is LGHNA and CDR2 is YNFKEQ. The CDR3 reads CASSRRTSGSSSDTQYF. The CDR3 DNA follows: TGTGCCAGCAGCCGTCGGACTAGCGGGAGTAGTTCAGATACGCAGTATTTT.

The CDR3 coding sequence is TGTGCCAGCAGCTTTGAGGCCCAAGAGACCCAGTACTTC. As protein: CASSFEAQETQYF. The genes are TRBV7-9 and TRBJ2-5; D gene uncertain. Germline CDR1 and CDR2: SEHNR and FQNEAQ (reference sequence). The CDR3 sequence is 13 residues long. Trimming left V 3 bases short and J 1 base short, with 6 bases between.

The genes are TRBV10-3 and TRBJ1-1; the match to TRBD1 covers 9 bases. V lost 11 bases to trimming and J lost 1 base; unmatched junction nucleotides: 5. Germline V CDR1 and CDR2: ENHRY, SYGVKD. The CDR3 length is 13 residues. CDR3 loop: CAATGGANTEAFF. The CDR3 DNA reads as TGTGCCGCTACAGGGGGCGCGAACACTGAAGCTTTCTTT.

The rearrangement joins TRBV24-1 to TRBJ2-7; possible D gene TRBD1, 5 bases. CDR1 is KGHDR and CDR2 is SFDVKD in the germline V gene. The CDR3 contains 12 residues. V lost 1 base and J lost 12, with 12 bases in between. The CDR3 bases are TGTGCCACCAGTGATTTTCAGGGTCACTGGTACTTC. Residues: CATSDFQGHWYF.

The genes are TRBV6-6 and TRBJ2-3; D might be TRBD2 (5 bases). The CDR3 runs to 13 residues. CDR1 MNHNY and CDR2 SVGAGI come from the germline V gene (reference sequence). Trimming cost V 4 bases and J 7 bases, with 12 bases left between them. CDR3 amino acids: CASSSSGGNTQYF. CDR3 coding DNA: TGTGCCAGCAGTTCCAGCGGAGGAAATACGCAGTATTTT.

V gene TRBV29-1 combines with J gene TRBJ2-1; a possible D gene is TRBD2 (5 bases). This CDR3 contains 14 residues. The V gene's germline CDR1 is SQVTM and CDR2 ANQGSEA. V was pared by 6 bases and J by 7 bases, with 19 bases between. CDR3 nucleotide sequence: TGCAGCGTCTCGGGGAGTTTAGACATGAATGAGCAGTTCTTC. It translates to CSVSGSLDMNEQFF.

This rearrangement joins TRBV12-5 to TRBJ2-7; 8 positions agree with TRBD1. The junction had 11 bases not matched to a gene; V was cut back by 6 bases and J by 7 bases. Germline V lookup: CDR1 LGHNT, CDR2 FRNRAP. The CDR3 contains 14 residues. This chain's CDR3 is CASGDGQGGFEQYF. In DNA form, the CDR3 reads TGTGCTAGTGGGGACGGACAGGGAGGATTTGAGCAGTACTTC.

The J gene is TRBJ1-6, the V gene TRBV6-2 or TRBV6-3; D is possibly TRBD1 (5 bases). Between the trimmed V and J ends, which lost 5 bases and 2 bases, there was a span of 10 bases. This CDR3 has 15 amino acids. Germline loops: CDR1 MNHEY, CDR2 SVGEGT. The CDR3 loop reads CASSDRSPYNSPLHF. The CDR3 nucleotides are TGTGCCAGCAGTGACAGATCGCCCTATAATTCACCCCTCCACTTT.

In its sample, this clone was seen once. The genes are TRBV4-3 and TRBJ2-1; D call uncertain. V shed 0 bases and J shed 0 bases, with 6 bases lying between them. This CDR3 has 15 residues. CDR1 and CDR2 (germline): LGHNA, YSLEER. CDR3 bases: TGCGCCAGCAGCCAAGATACTGGCTCCTACAATGAGCAGTTCTTC. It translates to CASSQDTGSYNEQFF.

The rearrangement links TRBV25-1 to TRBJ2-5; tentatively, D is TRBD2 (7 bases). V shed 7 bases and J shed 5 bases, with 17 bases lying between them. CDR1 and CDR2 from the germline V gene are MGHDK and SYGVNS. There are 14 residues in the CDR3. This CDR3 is CASTLGAGDETQYF. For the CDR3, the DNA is TGTGCCAGCACCCTGGGGGCGGGGGATGAGACCCAGTACTTC.

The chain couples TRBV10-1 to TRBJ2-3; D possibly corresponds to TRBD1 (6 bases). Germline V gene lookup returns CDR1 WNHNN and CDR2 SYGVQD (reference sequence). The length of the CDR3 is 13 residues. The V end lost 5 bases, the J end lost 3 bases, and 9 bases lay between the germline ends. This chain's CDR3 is CASSSQGTDTQYF. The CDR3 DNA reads TGCGCCAGCAGTTCCCAGGGGACAGATACGCAGTATTTT.

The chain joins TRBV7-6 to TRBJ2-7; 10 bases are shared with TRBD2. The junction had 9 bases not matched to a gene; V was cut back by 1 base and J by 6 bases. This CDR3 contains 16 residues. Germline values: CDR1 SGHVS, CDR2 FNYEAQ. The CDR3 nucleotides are TGTGCCAGCAGCTTAGATGGGGAGCGGGAGGGCCTCGAGCAGTACTTC. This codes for CASSLDGEREGLEQYF.

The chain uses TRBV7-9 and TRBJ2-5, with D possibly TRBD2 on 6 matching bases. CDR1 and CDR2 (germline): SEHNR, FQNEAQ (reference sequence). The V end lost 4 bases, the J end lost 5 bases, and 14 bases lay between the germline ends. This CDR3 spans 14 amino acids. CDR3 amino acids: CASSSTGGEETQYF. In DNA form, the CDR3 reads TGTGCCAGCAGCTCGACCGGGGGAGAGGAGACCCAGTACTTC. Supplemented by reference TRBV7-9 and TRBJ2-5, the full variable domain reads DTGVSQNPRHKITKRGQNVTFRCDPISEHNRLYWYRQTLGQGPEFLTYFQNEAQLEKSRLLSDRFSAERPKGSFSTLEIQRTEQGDSAMYLCASSSTGGEETQYFGPGTRLLVL.

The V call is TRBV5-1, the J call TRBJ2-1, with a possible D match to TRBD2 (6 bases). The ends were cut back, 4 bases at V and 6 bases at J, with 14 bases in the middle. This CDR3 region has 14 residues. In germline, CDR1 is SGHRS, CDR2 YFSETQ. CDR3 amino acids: CASSRLERGNEQFF. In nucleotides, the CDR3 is TGCGCCAGCAGCCGACTAGAGAGGGGCAATGAGCAGTTCTTC. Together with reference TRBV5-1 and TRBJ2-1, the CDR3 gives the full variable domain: KAGVTQTPRYLIKTRGQQVTLSCSPISGHRSVSWYQQTPGQGLQFLFEYFSETQRNKGNFPGRFSGRQFSNSRSEMNVSTLELGDSALYLCASSRLERGNEQFFGPGTRLTVL.

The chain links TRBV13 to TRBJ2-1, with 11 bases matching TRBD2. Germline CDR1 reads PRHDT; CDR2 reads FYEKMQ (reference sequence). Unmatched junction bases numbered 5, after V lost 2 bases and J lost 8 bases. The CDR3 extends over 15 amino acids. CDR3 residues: CASSLTSGSGDEQFF. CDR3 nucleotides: TGTGCCAGCAGCTTAACTAGCGGGAGTGGGGATGAGCAGTTCTTC.